The 15 T cell receptor beta chains below were found in one sample sequenced in a study of Graves' ophthalmopathy and Graves' hyperthyroidism. RNA transcripts were the source from which TCR beta CDR3 regions were amplified. Following a first-round RT-PCR that used HTBI primers, a second-round multiplex PCR was carried out. From the multiplex PCR reads, TCRdb called clonotypes with MiXCR, one entry per CDR3 protein. The data contain 150,000 to 200,000 distinct CDR3 sequences, about two fifths of them singletons. Material for sequencing was peripheral blood. Receptors were obtained from a young man with Graves' ophthalmopathy.

In its sample, this clonotype was seen many times. This rearrangement joins TRBV11-2 to TRBJ1-5; 8 bases align to TRBD1. CDR1 SGHAT and CDR2 FQNNGV come from the germline V gene. V shed 4 bases, J shed 6 bases, and the junction held 8 bases outside the gene matches. The CDR3 is 15 residues long. In DNA form, the CDR3 reads TGTGCCAGCAGCTCCGGACAGGGAGGGTTTCAGCCCCAGCATTTT. It codes for CASSSGQGGFQPQHF.

This clonotype has ten or more counts. The chain recombines TRBV7-2 with TRBJ2-1; 11 nucleotides agree with TRBD2. The CDR3 totals 17 residues. The germline gives CDR1 SGHTA, CDR2 FQGNSA. J gave up 7 bases and V 2 bases, and 10 bases lay outside the gene matches. In DNA form, the CDR3 reads TGTGCCAGCAGCTTATCCACTAGCGGGAGTGGTGGAAATGAGCAGTTCTTC. Amino acid sequence: CASSLSTSGSGGNEQFF.

This clonotype was observed many times. V gene TRBV3-1 combines with J gene TRBJ1-3, with D unresolved. V lost 4 bases to trimming and J lost 6 bases, with 13 bases between them. This CDR3 has 14 residues. Germline V gene data show CDR1 as LGHDT and CDR2 as YNNKEL (reference sequence). CDR3 residues: CASSRSETENTIYF. The DNA for the CDR3 is TGTGCCAGCAGCCGCTCTGAGACGGAAAACACCATATATTTT. The full variable domain, with the rest looked up from reference TRBV3-1 and TRBJ1-3, is DTAVSQTPKYLVTQMGNDKSIKCEQNLGHDTMYWYKQDSKKFLKIMFSYNNKELIINETVPNRFSPKSPDKAHLNLHINSLELGDSAVYFCASSRSETENTIYFGEGSWLTVV.

Many counts were recorded for this clonotype. V and J are TRBV6-6 and TRBJ2-6; D unclear. Between the trimmed V and J ends, which lost 2 bases and 1 base, there was a span of 6 bases. Germline V gives CDR1 MNHNY, CDR2 SVGAGI (reference sequence). CDR3 length: 15 residues. CDR3: CASSYDVSGANVLTF. The CDR3 nucleotides are TGTGCCAGCAGTTACGACGTATCTGGGGCCAACGTCCTGACTTTC.

This clonotype was observed a few times. This sequence joins TRBV6-2 or TRBV6-3 and TRBJ2-5; D call uncertain. Germline-derived CDR1 and CDR2 are MNHEY and SVGEGT. Trimming took 1 base from V and 2 from J, leaving 5 bases between them. This CDR3 is built from 13 residues. The CDR3 DNA is TGTGCCAGCAGTTACTTGACACAAGAGACCCAGTACTTC. Its translation is CASSYLTQETQYF.

This clonotype was observed at least ten times. The V and J genes are TRBV20-1 and TRBJ2-5, with 10 bases that match TRBD1. Germline CDR1 is DFQATT and CDR2 is SNEGSKA (reference sequence). Unmatched junction bases numbered 4, after V lost 2 bases and J lost 4 bases. The CDR3 sequence is 14 residues long. Written as DNA, the CDR3 is TGCAGTGCTAGACCCGACAGGGGGCGAGAGACCCAGTACTTC. Translating it yields CSARPDRGRETQYF.

This clonotype has ten or more counts. This chain connects TRBV6-2 or TRBV6-3 to TRBJ1-2, with D perhaps matching TRBD1 (5 bases). Germline values: CDR1 MNHEY, CDR2 SVGEGT. The CDR3 runs to 15 residues. Trimming left V 6 bases short and J 8 bases short, with 22 bases between. Written as DNA, the CDR3 is TGTGCCAGCAGCCCCGTAAGGCGGGGCCCTAGCGGCTACACCTTC. Translating it yields CASSPVRRGPSGYTF.

The rearrangement joins TRBV20-1 to TRBJ2-7; TRBD1 aligns across 10 bases. J was trimmed by 7 bases and V by 5 bases; bases with no gene match: 14. The CDR3 sequence is 15 residues long. The germline V gene has CDR1 DFQATT and CDR2 SNEGSKA (reference sequence). CDR3 in DNA: TGCAGTGCTGAGCCCCGGGACAGGGGATGGGGGGAGCAGTACTTC. Translated, it gives CSAEPRDRGWGEQYF.

The V and J genes are TRBV6-2 or TRBV6-3 and TRBJ1-1; D ambiguous. Germline loops: CDR1 MNHEY, CDR2 SVGEGT. V was trimmed by 6 bases and J by 4 bases, leaving 15 bases between them. This CDR3 has 14 amino acids. Here the CDR3 DNA reads TGTGCCAGCAGACCACTAGGACGGGGCACTGAAGCTTTCTTT. Its protein is CASRPLGRGTEAFF.

This clonotype has a count of ten or more. The CDR3 DNA follows: TGTGCCAGCAGTTACTGGCCTAGCGGGAGGATCTCCTACGAGCAGTACTTC. Translation gives CASSYWPSGRISYEQYF. This chain connects TRBV6-2 or TRBV6-3 to TRBJ2-7, with 11 bases aligning to TRBD2. The CDR3 is 17 residues long. V lost 1 base to trimming and J lost 0 bases; unmatched junction nucleotides: 5. Germline V gene sequence: CDR1 MNHEY, CDR2 SVGEGT.

The chain joins TRBV12-3 or TRBV12-4 to TRBJ2-2, with D uncertain. Trimming left V 2 bases short and J 0 bases short, with 10 bases between. This CDR3 is 16 amino acids long. The DNA of the CDR3 is TGTGCCAGCAGTTTATCAAAGGCGGCGAACACCGGGGAGCTGTTTTTT. It specifies CASSLSKAANTGELFF.

This clonotype is a singleton in its sample. Compared with germline, one end of the junction differs, possibly owing to a read error. This rearrangement joins TRBV12-3 or TRBV12-4 to TRBJ2-6, with D maybe TRBD1 (5 bases). The CDR3 sequence is 16 residues long. The DNA for the CDR3 is TGTGCCAGCAGTGTAGGGTTGAGCTCTGGGGCCAACGTCCTGACCTTC. Protein sequence: CASSVGLSSGANVLTF.

The chain has TRBV6-2 or TRBV6-3 and TRBJ2-4; D is possibly TRBD1 (5 bases). V gave up 6 bases and J gave up 0 bases, with 15 bases separating them. Germline V CDR1 and CDR2: MNHEY, SVGEGT. The CDR3 spans 16 residues. Written as DNA, the CDR3 is TGTGCCAGCAGCGTCCAGGGTAGGCTAGCCAAAAACATTCAGTACTTC. This encodes CASSVQGRLAKNIQYF.

This chain connects TRBV6-1 to TRBJ2-5, with D perhaps TRBD1 (6 bases). This CDR3 has 17 amino acids. The germline V gene has CDR1 MNHNS and CDR2 SASEGT. Deletions cut 6 bases from V and 0 bases from J, with 20 bases between. For the CDR3, the DNA is TGTGCCAGCAGCCCATTTCAGGGGTTTGGGTACCAAGAGACCCAGTACTTC. As protein: CASSPFQGFGYQETQYF.

This clonotype was recorded a few times. The V gene is TRBV6-2 or TRBV6-3, the J gene TRBJ1-1, with TRBD1 as a possible D gene (5 bases). This CDR3 region has 13 residues. The germline V and J ends were trimmed by 6 bases and 5 bases, with 13 bases remaining between them. Looked up from germline, CDR1 is MNHEY and CDR2 is SVGEGT. CDR3 sequence (DNA): TGTGCCAGCAGCTACGCAGGGCGAACTGAAGCTTTCTTT. It yields the protein CASSYAGRTEAFF.